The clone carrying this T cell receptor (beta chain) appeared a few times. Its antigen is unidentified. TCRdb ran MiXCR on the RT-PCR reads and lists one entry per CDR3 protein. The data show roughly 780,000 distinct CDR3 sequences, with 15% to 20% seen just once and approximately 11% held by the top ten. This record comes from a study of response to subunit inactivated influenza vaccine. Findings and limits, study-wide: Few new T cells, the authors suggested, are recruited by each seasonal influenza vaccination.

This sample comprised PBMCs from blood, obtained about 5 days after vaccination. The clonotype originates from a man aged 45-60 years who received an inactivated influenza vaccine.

CDR3 region: CASSFSGGKNIQYF. The CDR3 bases are TGTGCCAGCAGTTTCTCGGGAGGCAAAAACATTCAGTACTTC. This chain joins TRBV27 and TRBJ2-4, with 7 bases identical to TRBD2. This CDR3 region has 14 residues. Trimming at V came to 3 bases and at J to 3 bases, leaving 2 bases not matched to a gene. Germline lookup yields CDR1 MNHEY and CDR2 SMNVEV (reference sequence).